Presented here are 8 T cell receptor beta chains from one specimen sequenced in a study of beta chain features in type 1 diabetes. Isolated RNA was reverse transcribed in full, so expressed TCRB transcripts were sequenced. Sequencing was performed with immunoSEQ multiplex PCR; in TCRdb, only in-frame clones are kept and a portion is missing. The sample holds about 140,000 clones, roughly 9.7% seen once. Sequencing was performed on central memory CD4+ T cells from blood. The receptors stem from a woman between 40 and 55 years old in good health.

The rearrangement uses TRBV6-5 and TRBJ2-7; tentative D call: TRBD1 (5 bases). Germline V gene lookup returns CDR1 MNHEY and CDR2 SVGAGI. The CDR3 consists of 13 residues. V was clipped by 6 bases and J by 0 bases, with 9 bases between them. The CDR3 spells CASRERGSYEQYF. CDR3 in DNA: TGTGCCAGCAGGGAAAGGGGCTCCTACGAGCAGTACTTC.

This clone was seen a handful of times. The chain joins TRBV2 to TRBJ2-7, with 8 nucleotides matching TRBD2. The CDR3 has 15 amino acids. J gave up 0 bases and V 10 bases, and 11 bases lay outside the gene matches. Germline lookup yields CDR1 SNHLY and CDR2 FYNNEI. The CDR3 nucleotides read TGTGCCACCAAACCGAGAAGCGGGAGCTCCTACGAGCAGTACTTC. Translating it yields CATKPRSGSSYEQYF.

The DNA for the CDR3 is TGTGCCAGCTCACCAACAGTTCCTAACACTGAAGCTTTCTTT. Its translation: CASSPTVPNTEAFF. This rearrangement joins TRBV18 to TRBJ1-1; D is undetermined. Germline assignment: CDR1 KGHSH and CDR2 LQKENI. CDR3 length: 14 residues. V lost 2 bases and J 2 bases, leaving 9 bases between the germline ends.

This clone turned up a few times. The J gene is TRBJ1-2, the V gene TRBV5-4, with 7 bases matching TRBD1. The V segment lost 4 bases and the J segment 5 bases; nucleotides outside the gene matches: 8. Germline values: CDR1 SGHNT, CDR2 YYREEE (reference sequence). The CDR3 extends over 14 amino acids. Here the CDR3 reads CASSQALTGYGYTF. Written as DNA, the CDR3 is TGTGCCAGCAGCCAGGCCCTGACAGGGTATGGCTACACCTTC.

The chain uses TRBV21-1 and TRBJ2-1; the table calls TRBD1, which could not be checked here. TRBV21-1 is labeled a pseudogene. The CDR3 is made up of 17 amino acids. DNA for the CDR3: TGTGCCAGCAGTCCAATTTCCGGGACACAAGGTAGGGATGAGCAGTTCTTC. Amino acids: CASSPISGTQGRDEQFF.

The rearrangement uses TRBV14 and TRBJ2-7; a possible D gene is TRBD1 (5 bases). V shed 5 bases and J shed 5 bases, with 13 bases lying between them. The germline CDR1 and CDR2 sequences are SGHDN and FVKESK. This CDR3 region has 13 residues. The CDR3 DNA sequence: TGTGCCAGCAGCTCTACAGGATCCCACGAGCAGTACTTC. Its protein is CASSSTGSHEQYF.

This clone was detected a few times. The gene calls are TRBV7-7 and TRBJ2-5; 9 bases are shared with TRBD2. CDR3 length: 15 residues. CDR1 SSHAT and CDR2 FNYEAQ come from the germline V gene (reference sequence). V shed 4 bases and J 3 bases; nucleotides not matched to a gene: 6. CDR3: CASSSPERGEETQYF. The CDR3 region has the DNA TGTGCCAGCAGCTCTCCCGAGCGGGGGGAAGAGACCCAGTACTTC.

This chain links TRBV6-5 with TRBJ1-2, with 7 bases lining up with TRBD1. V was clipped by 6 bases and J by 2 bases; unmatched bases: 6. The length of the CDR3 is 14 residues. CDR1 and CDR2 from the germline V gene are MNHEY and SVGAGI. The CDR3 spells CASRSGGTNYGYTF. The DNA of the CDR3 is TGTGCCAGCAGATCAGGGGGAACAAACTATGGCTACACCTTC.